This TCR beta chain was obtained from a study of T cells after yellow fever vaccination. Study results and limitations: Within FACS-sorted repertoires, abundant clonotypes contaminating from the bulk population could be present. The secondary response showed a weaker magnitude and a faster peak, day 5 versus 15. Clones that expanded after primary vaccination mostly reappeared after the booster (96% CD4, approximately 85% CD8).

The germline V gene has CDR1 DFQATT and CDR2 SNEGSKA (reference sequence). V lost 6 bases to trimming and J lost 3 bases; unmatched junction nucleotides: 6. The CDR3 consists of 14 residues. MiXCR, run by TCRdb on the 5' RACE reads, gives a single entry per CDR3 protein. Altogether 250,000 or so distinct CDR3 sequences are present, over 3% being singletons, with the ten largest covering under 20%. This clonotype was observed at least ten times. What it recognizes is unknown. The receptor comes from a man aged 18-30 years who received the YFV17D yellow fever vaccine. The chain carries TRBV20-1 and TRBJ2-1; the match to TRBD1 covers 9 bases. Sample: PBMCs, taken 15 days after the yellow fever booster vaccination. CDR3 region: CSATPGQGYNEQFF. CDR3 in DNA: TGCAGTGCGACACCGGGACAGGGCTACAATGAGCAGTTCTTC.